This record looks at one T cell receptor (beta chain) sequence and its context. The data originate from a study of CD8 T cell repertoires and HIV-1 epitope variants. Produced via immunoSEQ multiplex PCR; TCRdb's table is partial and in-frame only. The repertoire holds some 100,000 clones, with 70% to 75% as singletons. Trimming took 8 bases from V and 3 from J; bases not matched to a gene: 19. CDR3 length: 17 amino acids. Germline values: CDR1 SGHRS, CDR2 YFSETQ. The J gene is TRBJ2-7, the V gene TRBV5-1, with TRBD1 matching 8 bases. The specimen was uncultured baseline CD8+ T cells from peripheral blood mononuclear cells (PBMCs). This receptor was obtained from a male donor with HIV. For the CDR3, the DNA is TGCGCCAGTAGGGGGTCAGGGGGCCTCACTACTCACTACGAGCAGTACTTC. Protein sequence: CASRGSGGLTTHYEQYF. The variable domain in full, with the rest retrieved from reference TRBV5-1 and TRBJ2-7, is KAGVTQTPRYLIKTRGQQVTLSCSPISGHRSVSWYQQTPGQGLQFLFEYFSETQRNKGNFPGRFSGRQFSNSRSEMNVSTLELGDSALYLCASRGSGGLTTHYEQYFGPGTRLTVT.